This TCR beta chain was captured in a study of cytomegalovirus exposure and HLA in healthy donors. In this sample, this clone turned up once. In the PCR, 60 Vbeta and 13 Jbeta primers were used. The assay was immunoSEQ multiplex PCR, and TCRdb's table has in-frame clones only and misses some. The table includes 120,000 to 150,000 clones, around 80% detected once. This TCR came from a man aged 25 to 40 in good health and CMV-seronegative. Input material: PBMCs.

The CDR3 DNA reads as TGTGCCAGCAGCGGCGGGACAGGAGTAAATCAGCCCCAGCATTTT. Amino acid sequence: CASSGGTGVNQPQHF. This rearrangement joins TRBV7-9 to TRBJ1-5; 8 bases line up with TRBD1. The CDR3 consists of 15 residues. J lost 4 bases, V lost 5 bases, and 7 bases had no gene match. From germline, CDR1 is SEHNR and CDR2 FQNEAQ (reference sequence).